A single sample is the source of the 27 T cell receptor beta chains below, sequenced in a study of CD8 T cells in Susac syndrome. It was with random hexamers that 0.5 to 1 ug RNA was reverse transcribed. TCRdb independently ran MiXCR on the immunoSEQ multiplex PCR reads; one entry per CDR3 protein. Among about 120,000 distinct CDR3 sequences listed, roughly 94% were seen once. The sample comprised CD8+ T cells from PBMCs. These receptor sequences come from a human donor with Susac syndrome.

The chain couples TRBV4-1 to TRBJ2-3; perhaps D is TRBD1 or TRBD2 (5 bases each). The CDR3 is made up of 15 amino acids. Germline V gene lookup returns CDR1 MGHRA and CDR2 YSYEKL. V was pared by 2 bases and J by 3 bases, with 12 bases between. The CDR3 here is CASSQFGGNTDTQYF. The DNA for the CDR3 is TGCGCCAGCAGCCAATTTGGGGGTAATACAGATACGCAGTATTTT.

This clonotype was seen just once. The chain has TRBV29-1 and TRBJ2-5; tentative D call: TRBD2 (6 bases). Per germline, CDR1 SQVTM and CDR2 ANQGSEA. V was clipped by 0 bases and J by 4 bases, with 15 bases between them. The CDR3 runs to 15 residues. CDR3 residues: CSVEDRAVGGETQYF. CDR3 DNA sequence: TGCAGCGTTGAAGATCGGGCAGTCGGGGGAGAGACCCAGTACTTC.

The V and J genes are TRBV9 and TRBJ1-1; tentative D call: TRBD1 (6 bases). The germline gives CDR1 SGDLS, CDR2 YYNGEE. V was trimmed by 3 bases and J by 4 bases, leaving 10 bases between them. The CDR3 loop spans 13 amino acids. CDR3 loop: CASSAGVGTEAFF. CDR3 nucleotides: TGTGCCAGCAGCGCAGGGGTTGGCACTGAAGCTTTCTTT.

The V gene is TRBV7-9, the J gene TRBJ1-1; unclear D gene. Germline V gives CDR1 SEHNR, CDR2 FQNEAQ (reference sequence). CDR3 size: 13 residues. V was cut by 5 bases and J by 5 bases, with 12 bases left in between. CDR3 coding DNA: TGTGCCAGCAGCCCCCCCCATACGACTGAAGCTTTCTTT. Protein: CASSPPHTTEAFF.

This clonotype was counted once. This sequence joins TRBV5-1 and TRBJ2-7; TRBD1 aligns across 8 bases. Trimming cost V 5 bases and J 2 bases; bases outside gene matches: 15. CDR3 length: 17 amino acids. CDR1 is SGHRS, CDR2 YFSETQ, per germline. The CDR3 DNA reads TGCGCCAGCAGATTATATCCCGGGACAGGCCCACCCTACGAGCAGTACTTC. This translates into CASRLYPGTGPPYEQYF.

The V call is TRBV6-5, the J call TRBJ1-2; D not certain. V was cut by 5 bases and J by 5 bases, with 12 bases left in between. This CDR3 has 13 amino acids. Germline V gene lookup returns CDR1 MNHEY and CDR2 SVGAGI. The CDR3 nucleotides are TGTGCCAGCAGTGGGAACGATGGGTATGGCTACACCTTC. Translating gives CASSGNDGYGYTF.

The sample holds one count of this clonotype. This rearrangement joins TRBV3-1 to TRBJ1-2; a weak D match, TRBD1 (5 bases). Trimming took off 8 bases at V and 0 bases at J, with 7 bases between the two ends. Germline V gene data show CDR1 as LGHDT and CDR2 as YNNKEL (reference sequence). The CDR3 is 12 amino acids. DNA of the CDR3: TGTGCCAGCCTGGGACCTAACTATGGCTACACCTTC. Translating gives CASLGPNYGYTF.

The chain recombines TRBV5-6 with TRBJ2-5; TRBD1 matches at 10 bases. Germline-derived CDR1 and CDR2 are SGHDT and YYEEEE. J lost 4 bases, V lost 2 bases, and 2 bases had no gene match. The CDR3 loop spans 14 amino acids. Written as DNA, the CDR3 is TGTGCCAGCAGCTTCGGACAGGGGGTAGAGACCCAGTACTTC. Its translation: CASSFGQGVETQYF.

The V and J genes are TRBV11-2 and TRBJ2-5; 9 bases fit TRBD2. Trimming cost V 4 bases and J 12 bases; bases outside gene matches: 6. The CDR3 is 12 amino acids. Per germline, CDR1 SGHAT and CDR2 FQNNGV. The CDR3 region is CASSSGLAGEYF. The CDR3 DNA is TGTGCCAGCAGCTCCGGGTTAGCGGGGGAGTACTTC.

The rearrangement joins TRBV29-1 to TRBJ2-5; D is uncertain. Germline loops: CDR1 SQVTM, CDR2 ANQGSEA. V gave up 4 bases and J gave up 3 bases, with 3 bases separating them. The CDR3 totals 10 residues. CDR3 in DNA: TGCAGCGTTGTTAAAGAGACCCAGTACTTC. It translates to CSVVKETQYF.

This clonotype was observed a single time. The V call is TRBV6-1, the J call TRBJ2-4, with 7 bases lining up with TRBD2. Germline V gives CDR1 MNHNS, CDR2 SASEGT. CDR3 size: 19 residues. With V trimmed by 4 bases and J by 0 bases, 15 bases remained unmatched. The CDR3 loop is CASSVLKTTGGIAKNIQYF. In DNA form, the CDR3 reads TGTGCCAGCAGTGTATTGAAGACTACCGGGGGGATAGCCAAAAACATTCAGTACTTC.

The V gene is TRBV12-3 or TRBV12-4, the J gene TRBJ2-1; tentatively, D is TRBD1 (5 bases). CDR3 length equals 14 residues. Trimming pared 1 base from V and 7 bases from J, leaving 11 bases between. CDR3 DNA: TGTGCCAGCAGTTTAGGGCAGGGCCAAAATGAGCAGTTCTTC. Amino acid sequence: CASSLGQGQNEQFF.

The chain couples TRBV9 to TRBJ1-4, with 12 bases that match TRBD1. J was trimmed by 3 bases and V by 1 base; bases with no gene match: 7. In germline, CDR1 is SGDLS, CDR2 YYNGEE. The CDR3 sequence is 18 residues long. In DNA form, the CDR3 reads TGTGCCAGCAGCGTAACCGGGACAGGGGGCAGAGCTAATGAAAAACTGTTTTTT. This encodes CASSVTGTGGRANEKLFF.

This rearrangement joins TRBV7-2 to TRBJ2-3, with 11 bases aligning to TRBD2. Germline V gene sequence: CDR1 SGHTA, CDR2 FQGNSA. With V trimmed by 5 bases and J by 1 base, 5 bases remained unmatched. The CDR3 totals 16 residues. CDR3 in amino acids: CASSQGLAVRTDTQYF. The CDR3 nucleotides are TGTGCCAGCAGCCAGGGACTAGCGGTTCGCACAGATACGCAGTATTTT.

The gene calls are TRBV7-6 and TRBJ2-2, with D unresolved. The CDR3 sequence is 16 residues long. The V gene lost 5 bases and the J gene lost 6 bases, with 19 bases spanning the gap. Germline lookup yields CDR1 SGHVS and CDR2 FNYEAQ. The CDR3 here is CASSHQVDKKAGELFF. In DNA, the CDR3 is TGTGCCAGCAGCCATCAGGTCGATAAGAAAGCCGGGGAGCTGTTTTTT.

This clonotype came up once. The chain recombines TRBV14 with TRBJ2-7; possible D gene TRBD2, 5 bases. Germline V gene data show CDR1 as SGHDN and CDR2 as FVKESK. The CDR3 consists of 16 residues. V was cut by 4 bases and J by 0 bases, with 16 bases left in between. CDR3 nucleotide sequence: TGTGCCAGCAGCCGAGGGCCCCACCATAGCTCCTACGAGCAGTACTTC. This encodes CASSRGPHHSSYEQYF.

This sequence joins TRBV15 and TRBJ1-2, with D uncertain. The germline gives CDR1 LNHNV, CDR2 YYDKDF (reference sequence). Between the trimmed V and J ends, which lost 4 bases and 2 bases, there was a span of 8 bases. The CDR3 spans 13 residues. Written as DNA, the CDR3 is TGTGCCACCAGCAAACGTACGAACTATGGCTACACCTTC. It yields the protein CATSKRTNYGYTF.

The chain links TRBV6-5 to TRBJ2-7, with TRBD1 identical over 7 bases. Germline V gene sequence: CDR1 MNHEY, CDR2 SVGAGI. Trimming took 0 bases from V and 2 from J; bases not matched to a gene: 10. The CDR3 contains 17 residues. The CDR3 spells CASSYSSIKGATYEQYF. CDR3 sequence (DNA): TGTGCCAGCAGTTACTCGAGTATTAAGGGGGCCACCTACGAGCAGTACTTC.

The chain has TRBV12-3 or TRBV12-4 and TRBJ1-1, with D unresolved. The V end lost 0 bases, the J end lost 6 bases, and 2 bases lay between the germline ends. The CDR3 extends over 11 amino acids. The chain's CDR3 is CASSLAAEAFF. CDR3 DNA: TGTGCCAGCAGTTTAGCAGCTGAAGCTTTCTTT.

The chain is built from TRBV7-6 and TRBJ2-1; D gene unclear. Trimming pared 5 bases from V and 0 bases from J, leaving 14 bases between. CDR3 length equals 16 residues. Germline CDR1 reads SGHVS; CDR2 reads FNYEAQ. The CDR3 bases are TGTGCCAGCAGCCTACAAGGCTTGGGCTCCTACAATGAGCAGTTCTTC. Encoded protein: CASSLQGLGSYNEQFF.

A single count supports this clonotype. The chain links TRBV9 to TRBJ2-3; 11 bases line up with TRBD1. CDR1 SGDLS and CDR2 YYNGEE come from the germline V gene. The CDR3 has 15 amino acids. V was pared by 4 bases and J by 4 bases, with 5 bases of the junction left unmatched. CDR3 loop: CASSPRTGGPDTQYF. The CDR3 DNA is TGTGCCAGCAGCCCCAGGACAGGGGGCCCAGATACGCAGTATTTT.

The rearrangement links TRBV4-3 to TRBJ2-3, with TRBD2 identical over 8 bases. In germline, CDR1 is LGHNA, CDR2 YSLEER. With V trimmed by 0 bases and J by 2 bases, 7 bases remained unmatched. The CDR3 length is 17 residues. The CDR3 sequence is CASSQDASGGPTDTQYF. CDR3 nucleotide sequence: TGCGCCAGCAGCCAAGACGCGAGCGGGGGCCCCACAGATACGCAGTATTTT.

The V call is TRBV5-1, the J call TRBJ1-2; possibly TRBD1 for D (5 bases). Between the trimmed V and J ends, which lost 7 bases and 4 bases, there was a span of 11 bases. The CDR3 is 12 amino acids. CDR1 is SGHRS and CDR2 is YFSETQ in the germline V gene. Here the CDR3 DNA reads TGCGCCAGCGACAGTTTTGGCTATGGCTACACCTTC. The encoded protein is CASDSFGYGYTF.

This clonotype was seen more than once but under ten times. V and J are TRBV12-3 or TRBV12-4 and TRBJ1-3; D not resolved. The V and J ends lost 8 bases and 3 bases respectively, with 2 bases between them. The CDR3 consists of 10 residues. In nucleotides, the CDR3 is TGTGCCAGCCGTGGAAACACCATATATTTT. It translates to CASRGNTIYF.

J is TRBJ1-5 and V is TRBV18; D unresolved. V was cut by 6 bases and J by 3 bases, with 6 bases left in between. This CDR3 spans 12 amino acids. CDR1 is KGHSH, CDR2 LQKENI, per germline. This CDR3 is CASSHDNQPQHF. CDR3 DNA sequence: TGTGCCAGCTCCCATGACAATCAGCCCCAGCATTTT.

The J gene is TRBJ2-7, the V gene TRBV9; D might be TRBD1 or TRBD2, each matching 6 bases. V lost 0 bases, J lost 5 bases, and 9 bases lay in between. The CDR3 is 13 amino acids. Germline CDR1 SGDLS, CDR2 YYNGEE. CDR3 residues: CASSVVGGDEQYF. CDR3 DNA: TGTGCCAGCAGCGTAGTCGGGGGCGACGAGCAGTACTTC. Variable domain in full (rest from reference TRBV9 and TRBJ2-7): DSGVTQTPKHLITATGQRVTLRCSPRSGDLSVYWYQQSLDQGLQFLIQYYNGEERAKGNILERFSAQQFPDLHSELNLSSLELGDSALYFCASSVVGGDEQYFGPGTRLTVT.

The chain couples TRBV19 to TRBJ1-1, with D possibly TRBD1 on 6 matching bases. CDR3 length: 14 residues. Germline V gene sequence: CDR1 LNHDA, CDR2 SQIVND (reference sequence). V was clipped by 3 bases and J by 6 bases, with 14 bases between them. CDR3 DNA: TGTGCCAGTAGTATCCAGGACAGTGAGGCTGAAGCTTTCTTT. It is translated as CASSIQDSEAEAFF.